This TCR beta chain was documented in a study of cytomegalovirus exposure and HLA in healthy donors. The CDR3 is 15 amino acids. Trimming left V 6 bases short and J 4 bases short, with 15 bases between. The germline CDR1 and CDR2 sequences are MDHEN and SYDVKM. A multiplex PCR was run with 60 Vbeta primers and 13 Jbeta primers. Repertoires were generated with immunoSEQ multiplex PCR, while TCRdb's copy carries only in-frame clones and drops some. The sample has 150,000 or so clones, roughly 85% seen once. V gene TRBV28 combines with J gene TRBJ2-2, with TRBD1 as a possible D gene (6 bases). This sequence originates from a male donor in good health and CMV-seropositive. The sequencing sample was made of PBMCs. CDR3 sequence (DNA): TGTGCCAGCAGACAGGGTGCGTTGAGCACCGGGGAGCTGTTTTTT. This sequence encodes CASRQGALSTGELFF.